Below are 12 T cell receptor beta chains sequenced from a single sample in a study of T and B cells in COVID-19 patients. TRB rearrangements were amplified by multiplex PCR with BIOMED2 TRB-A/B primers. A single record per CDR3 protein comes from TCRdb applying MiXCR to the multiplex PCR reads. The data show some 11,000 distinct CDR3 sequences, roughly 31% seen once. TRB was amplified from around 250-460 ng of blood genomic DNA. The sample comprised blood. The receptors were sampled from a human donor with active COVID-19.

This clonotype was seen only a few times. The chain has TRBV6-5 and TRBJ2-1; the match to TRBD2 covers 10 bases. Germline values: CDR1 MNHEY, CDR2 SVGAGI. The CDR3 length is 14 residues. The J segment lost 7 bases and the V segment lost 6 bases, leaving 6 bases of the junction unmatched. The CDR3 DNA sequence: TGTGCCAGCAGCCCCATAGCGGGGGGTAATGAGCAGTTCTTC. This gives the protein CASSPIAGGNEQFF.

The sample holds a few counts of this clonotype. This chain links TRBV30 with TRBJ1-6; D ambiguous. The CDR3 contains 13 residues. With 1 base removed from V and 5 bases from J, the gap between germline ends came to 6 bases. Per the germline V gene, CDR1 is GTSNPN and CDR2 is SVGIG (reference sequence). The CDR3 protein is CAWSAINNSPLHF. For the CDR3, the DNA is TGTGCCTGGAGTGCGATTAATAATTCACCCCTCCACTTT. The full variable domain, rest sourced from reference TRBV30 and TRBJ1-6, is SQTIHQWPATLVQPVGSPLSLECTVEGTSNPNLYWYRQAAGRGLQLLFYSVGIGQISSEVPQNLSASRPQDRQFILSSKKLLLSDSGFYLCAWSAINNSPLHFGNGTRLTVT.

This clonotype turned up a few times. The V gene is TRBV7-9, the J gene TRBJ2-7; D gene ambiguous. The V gene's germline CDR1 is SEHNR and CDR2 FQNEAQ (reference sequence). The CDR3 consists of 14 residues. V was trimmed by 4 bases and J by 1 base, leaving 11 bases between them. CDR3 coding DNA: TGTGCCAGCAGCTCCAAGACGGATTCCTACGAGCAGTACTTC. Protein: CASSSKTDSYEQYF.

The table lists this clonotype with a few counts. This chain uses TRBV5-6 with TRBJ2-3; TRBD1 matches at 7 bases. The CDR3 runs to 17 residues. The V and J ends lost 4 bases and 0 bases, in that order; junction bases with no gene match: 11. Germline V gene sequence: CDR1 SGHDT, CDR2 YYEEEE. The CDR3 DNA reads TGTGCCAGCAGCCTCCTGGGACAGTCTTCTAGCACAGATACGCAGTATTTT. Amino acid sequence: CASSLLGQSSSTDTQYF.

This clonotype counts as medium-sized. This chain connects TRBV18 to TRBJ2-5; D is ambiguous. CDR1 is KGHSH and CDR2 is LQKENI in the germline V gene. The CDR3 is 13 residues long. Trimming shortened V by 4 bases and J by 5 bases, and 11 bases separated the two germline ends. In DNA form, the CDR3 reads TGTGCCAGCTCACTCAACACGGCGGAGACCCAGTACTTC. It translates to CASSLNTAETQYF.

The chain is built from TRBV6-2 or TRBV6-3 and TRBJ2-1, with D possibly being TRBD2 (6 bases). CDR1 is MNHEY, CDR2 SVGEGT, per germline. The V end was cut by 0 bases, the J end by 3 bases, with 15 bases between. The CDR3 contains 17 residues. CDR3 in DNA: TGTGCCAGCAGTTACTCGGGGACTTGTGGAATCTACAATGAGCAGTTCTTC. It codes for CASSYSGTCGIYNEQFF.

This clonotype is a singleton in its sample. The V call is TRBV18, the J call TRBJ2-7; 11 bases map to TRBD1. The CDR3 consists of 14 residues. After removal of 1 base from V and 9 bases from J, the junction contained 5 bases not matched to a gene. In germline, CDR1 is KGHSH, CDR2 LQKENI. In DNA form, the CDR3 reads TGTGCCAGCTCACCACAGGACAGGGGGCAAGGGCAGTACTTC. It encodes CASSPQDRGQGQYF.

This clonotype is categorized as medium-sized. This chain connects TRBV12-3 or TRBV12-4 to TRBJ2-1; D perhaps matches TRBD1 (5 bases). Trimming shortened V by 6 bases and J by 10 bases, and 10 bases separated the two germline ends. The CDR3 covers 11 residues. This CDR3 is CASSSRGEQFF. The CDR3 coding sequence is TGTGCCAGCAGCTCTAGGGGCGAGCAGTTCTTC.

This clonotype is labeled medium-sized. The chain joins TRBV30 to TRBJ1-4, with D hard to call. The CDR3 contains 15 residues. V was clipped by 6 bases and J by 1 base, with 15 bases between them. CDR1 is GTSNPN and CDR2 is SVGIG in the germline V gene (reference sequence). In DNA form, the CDR3 reads TGTGCCTGTCCGTTCCACAGTGGAACTAATGAAAAACTGTTTTTT. This translates into CACPFHSGTNEKLFF.

This clonotype was observed a handful of times. This chain joins TRBV6-2 or TRBV6-3 and TRBJ2-3, with 7 bases lining up with TRBD2. Trimming cost V 4 bases and J 2 bases; bases outside gene matches: 6. CDR1 is MNHEY and CDR2 is SVGEGT in the germline V gene. This CDR3 has 15 residues. This chain's CDR3 is CASSSPGGYTDTQYF. The CDR3, as DNA: TGTGCCAGCAGTTCCCCGGGGGGTTACACAGATACGCAGTATTTT.

By frequency in the sample, this clonotype is medium-sized. The J gene is TRBJ2-3, the V gene TRBV27; D is perhaps TRBD1 (5 bases). CDR1 is MNHEY and CDR2 is SMNVEV in the germline V gene (reference sequence). The CDR3 contains 15 residues. Trimming pared 7 bases from V and 3 bases from J, leaving 17 bases between. CDR3 residues: CASKAGNRYTDTQYF. The CDR3 nucleotides are TGTGCCAGCAAGGCAGGGAATAGATATACAGATACGCAGTATTTT.

V is TRBV5-4 and J is TRBJ1-4; unclear D gene. V lost 1 base, J lost 2 bases, and 3 bases lay in between. Germline assignment: CDR1 SGHNT and CDR2 YYREEE (reference sequence). The CDR3 spans 13 residues. CDR3 nucleotides: TGTGCCAGCAGCTTGAACACTAATGAAAAACTGTTTTTT. It codes for CASSLNTNEKLFF.